This entry is about one T cell receptor beta chain. This entry belongs to a study of T cell changes during pregnancy in multiple sclerosis. CDR1 SNHLY and CDR2 FYNNEI come from the germline V gene. Deletions cut 11 bases from V and 11 bases from J, with 19 bases between. The CDR3 consists of 13 residues. Assay used: immunoSEQ multiplex PCR; TCRdb lists only in-frame clones, some missing. Of about 60,000 clones in the sample, about 90% are singletons; the top ten hold approximately 0.49%. This chain uses TRBV2 with TRBJ1-6, with D possibly TRBD1 on 5 matching bases. This sequence originates from a female donor in good health, enrolled as a control in a pregnancy study. This sample comprised CD4+ T cells from peripheral blood mononuclear cells, obtained after pregnancy. The DNA for the CDR3 is TGTGCCGGCCTACAAGGGGCAGGTGCACCCCTCCACTTT. It encodes CAGLQGAGAPLHF.